Each of the 16 T cell receptor beta chains below was sequenced from the same sample in a study of human T cells and chemical hapten exposure. TCRdb used MiXCR to reprocess the RACE reads, holding one entry per CDR3 protein. The data show under 400,000 distinct CDR3 sequences, about 5.1% seen once. Sample time point: pre-sensitization, week 0. Treatment described: therapeutic diphenylcyclopropenone sensitization with weekly scalp DPC. Sequenced here: whole blood, sampled in connection with sensitization to the hapten diphenylcyclopropenone (DPC). Receptors were obtained from a woman aged 45 to 65 with alopecia areata. Some clones in this sample may be carry-over from other donors' samples.

The chain is built from TRBV4-1 and TRBJ2-7, with a tentative D call TRBD2 (5 bases). This CDR3 contains 15 residues. CDR1 is MGHRA, CDR2 YSYEKL, per germline. V lost 0 bases to trimming and J lost 3 bases, with 12 bases between them. CDR3 region: CASSQDLTTLYEQYF. The CDR3 bases are TGCGCCAGCAGCCAAGACCTGACTACTCTCTACGAGCAGTACTTC.

A few counts support this clonotype. The chain couples TRBV7-2 to TRBJ2-3; the D gene is possibly TRBD2 (6 bases). The CDR3 is 15 amino acids. With 5 bases removed from V and 2 bases from J, the gap between germline ends came to 14 bases. CDR1 and CDR2 from the germline V gene are SGHTA and FQGNSA. CDR3: CASSLSGFYTDTQYF. CDR3 sequence (DNA): TGTGCCAGCAGCCTTAGCGGTTTTTACACAGATACGCAGTATTTT.

This sequence joins TRBV18 and TRBJ2-1; 8 bases line up with TRBD1. This CDR3 has 15 residues. V was pared by 5 bases and J by 2 bases, with 5 bases of the junction left unmatched. CDR1 is KGHSH, CDR2 LQKENI, per germline. The CDR3 DNA sequence: TGTGCCAGCTCAACTGGGACAGGCGCCTACAATGAGCAGTTCTTC. Translation: CASSTGTGAYNEQFF. The whole variable domain, remainder taken from reference TRBV18 and TRBJ2-1, is NAGVMQNPRHLVRRRGQEARLRCSPMKGHSHVYWYRQLPEEGLKFMVYLQKENIIDESGMPKERFSAEFPKEGPSILRIQQVVRGDSAAYFCASSTGTGAYNEQFFGPGTRLTVL.

The V gene is TRBV6-5, the J gene TRBJ1-1; a possible D gene is TRBD1 (5 bases). Looked up from germline, CDR1 is MNHEY and CDR2 is SVGAGI. Trimming cost V 4 bases and J 0 bases, with 9 bases left between them. The CDR3 extends over 14 amino acids. CDR3 residues: CASSFDSMNTEAFF. In DNA, the CDR3 is TGTGCCAGCAGTTTTGACAGCATGAACACTGAAGCTTTCTTT.

This clonotype occurred many times. The rearrangement links TRBV7-2 to TRBJ2-1; D might be TRBD1 or TRBD2, each matching 5 bases. The V end was cut by 1 base, the J end by 4 bases, with 11 bases between. Germline V CDR1 and CDR2: SGHTA, FQGNSA. The CDR3 has 15 amino acids. The CDR3 reads CASSLVGTTYNEQFF. As DNA, the CDR3 is TGTGCCAGCAGCTTAGTCGGGACCACGTACAATGAGCAGTTCTTC.

The chain links TRBV5-4 to TRBJ2-6, with D possibly being TRBD1 (6 bases). This CDR3 has 15 amino acids. The germline gives CDR1 SGHNT, CDR2 YYREEE (reference sequence). The germline V and J ends were trimmed by 3 bases and 7 bases, with 14 bases remaining between them. CDR3 DNA sequence: TGTGCCAGCAGCTCTTCCGGGACACTAGCCAACGTCCTGACTTTC. It is translated as CASSSSGTLANVLTF.

This clonotype was detected many times. The V gene is TRBV11-2, the J gene TRBJ2-1; a weak D match, TRBD2 (6 bases). V lost 1 base and J lost 9, with 22 bases in between. Germline loops: CDR1 SGHAT, CDR2 FQNNGV. The CDR3 has 17 residues. CDR3 coding DNA: TGTGCCAGCAGCTTAGGGCTCGCGGGGAAAACCCATGGTGAGCAGTTCTTC. The encoded protein is CASSLGLAGKTHGEQFF.

In this sample, this clonotype turned up many times. The genes are TRBV3-1 and TRBJ2-1; D is unclear. Germline values: CDR1 LGHDT, CDR2 YNNKEL (reference sequence). CDR3 size: 14 residues. V lost 0 bases and J 4 bases, leaving 7 bases between the germline ends. CDR3 in amino acids: CASSQERWYNEQFF. The CDR3 DNA reads as TGTGCCAGCAGCCAAGAGCGGTGGTACAATGAGCAGTTCTTC.

At least ten counts were recorded for this clonotype. The chain has TRBV7-9 and TRBJ2-1; 8 bases align to TRBD2. The CDR3 sequence is 15 residues long. Losses at the gene ends were 1 base for V and 14 bases for J; bases not matched to a gene: 13. The germline CDR1 and CDR2 sequences are SEHNR and FQNEAQ (reference sequence). Here the CDR3 DNA reads TGTGCCAGCAGCTTAGAGGGCGGGGGACTAGATCTCGAGTTCTTC. It yields the protein CASSLEGGGLDLEFF.

CDR3 bases: TGCGCCAGCAGCTTGACGGAGTTAGAGACTGGAAACACCATATATTTT. It encodes CASSLTELETGNTIYF. V is TRBV5-1 and J is TRBJ1-3; D is undetermined. There are 16 residues in the CDR3. V was cut by 1 base and J by 2 bases, with 13 bases left in between. The germline CDR1 and CDR2 sequences are SGHRS and YFSETQ.

This clonotype came up many times. The J gene is TRBJ2-7, the V gene TRBV6-6; 9 bases are a match to TRBD1. CDR1 is MNHNY, CDR2 SVGAGI, per germline (reference sequence). There are 15 residues in the CDR3. Trimming took 5 bases from V and 5 from J; bases not matched to a gene: 10. CDR3 protein: CASSRTGTGFHEQYF. In DNA, the CDR3 is TGTGCCAGCAGTCGAACAGGGACAGGGTTCCACGAGCAGTACTTC.

This clonotype was detected ten times or more. The chain couples TRBV7-3 to TRBJ2-3; D ambiguous. CDR1 is SGHTA and CDR2 is FQGTGA in the germline V gene. The germline V and J ends were trimmed by 5 bases and 2 bases, with 11 bases remaining between them. The CDR3 has 14 residues. The CDR3 region has the DNA TGTGCCAGCAGCACGACCGCCTACACAGATACGCAGTATTTT. Protein: CASSTTAYTDTQYF.

This clonotype was seen only a few times. The chain is built from TRBV5-6 and TRBJ1-2; D not resolved. Germline loops: CDR1 SGHDT, CDR2 YYEEEE. The CDR3 totals 15 residues. V was shortened by 0 bases and J by 4 bases, with 13 bases between the two germline ends. CDR3 coding DNA: TGTGCCAGCAGCTTGGGTCTGGCTGGACGCTATGGCTACACCTTC. This sequence encodes CASSLGLAGRYGYTF.

This clonotype showed up many times. The chain uses TRBV12-5 and TRBJ2-7, with D perhaps matching TRBD1 (5 bases). CDR1 and CDR2 from the germline V gene are LGHNT and FRNRAP. The CDR3 has 13 residues. V shed 3 bases and J shed 2 bases, with 8 bases lying between them. The DNA for the CDR3 is TGTGCTAGTGGTTTTCAGGGTCCCTACGAGCAGTACTTC. It translates to CASGFQGPYEQYF.

This clonotype was seen repeatedly, ten times or more. The chain employs TRBV6-2 or TRBV6-3 and TRBJ2-6; maybe TRBD1 (6 bases). The ends were cut back, 6 bases at V and 0 bases at J, with 12 bases in the middle. The CDR3 sequence is 16 residues long. Germline V gene sequence: CDR1 MNHEY, CDR2 SVGEGT. CDR3: CASRQQGRSGANVLTF. For the CDR3, the DNA is TGTGCCAGCAGACAACAGGGCCGCTCTGGGGCCAACGTCCTGACTTTC.

The chain joins TRBV6-2 or TRBV6-3 to TRBJ2-4; D is unclear. CDR3 length equals 15 residues. Trimming cost V 6 bases and J 1 base, with 13 bases left between them. The germline CDR1 and CDR2 sequences are MNHEY and SVGEGT. The CDR3 DNA is TGTGCCAGCAGAAAGAAAAGTGGGGCCAAAAACATTCAGTACTTC. It encodes CASRKKSGAKNIQYF.